This T cell receptor (beta chain) is drawn from a study of sequential checkpoint blockade in melanoma. Study-wide context: Patients were randomized 1:1 to nivolumab-then-ipilimumab or ipilimumab-then-nivolumab first-line.

This sample's treatment: randomized to nivolumab then ipilimumab (arm A) or the reverse (arm B). Generated by immunoSEQ multiplex PCR, the TCRdb table keeps only in-frame clones and is missing some. The sample lists some 5,400 clones; about 20% were seen once. This clone showed up just a few times. The target antigen is unknown. Regarding the study as a whole: For nivolumab-first patients, baseline tumor clonality was associated with response.

The sample in question was tumor tissue (inferred from file names), obtained from a patient given nivolumab and ipilimumab in sequence. The receptor comes from a human donor with melanoma.

The CDR3 DNA follows: TGTGCCAGCAGCCCGGGTGGGTACCAAGAGACCCAGTACTTC. Translated: CASSPGGYQETQYF. This chain joins TRBV11-1 and TRBJ2-5, with no clear D. CDR3 length: 14 residues. Germline CDR1 reads SGHAT; CDR2 reads FQDESV (reference sequence). V was clipped by 5 bases and J by 0 bases, with 10 bases between them.